Shown below are 8 T cell receptor beta chains from a single sample sequenced in a study of a mutant IDH1 vaccine in newly diagnosed glioma. These TCRs' antigens remain unknown. Libraries were prepared by immunoSEQ multiplex PCR; TCRdb keeps only in-frame clonotypes and omits some of them. The table shows around 49,000 clones, with 78% occurring only once. As to time point: week 5, during vaccination. Vaccinated patients received 300 ug of mutant IDH1 20-mer peptide per dose, with topical imiquimod. The material was PBMCs, obtained from a glioma patient whose treatment included an IDH1 peptide vaccine. The receptors come from a man in his fifties with glioma.

This chain joins TRBV4-1 and TRBJ2-7; TRBD1 agrees at 10 bases. V lost 1 base and J lost 1; bases outside the gene matches: 4. This CDR3 is built from 16 residues. Germline V lookup: CDR1 MGHRA, CDR2 YSYEKL. CDR3 sequence reads: CASSQGGQGESYEQYF. The CDR3 DNA reads as TGCGCCAGCAGCCAAGGAGGACAGGGGGAATCCTACGAGCAGTACTTC.

The chain combines TRBV23-1 with TRBJ2-3, with TRBD2 matching over 7 bases. TRBV23-1 is marked as an open reading frame, function uncertain. Germline trimming cut 0 bases from V and 5 bases from J; bases unmatched to any gene: 11. The CDR3 loop spans 17 amino acids. The CDR3 here is CASSQSVGGGPGDTQYF. CDR3 bases: TGCGCCAGCAGTCAATCGGTCGGCGGGGGACCGGGAGATACGCAGTATTTT.

The chain uses TRBV5-4 and TRBJ1-2; D possibly corresponds to TRBD1 (6 bases). Germline CDR1 SGHNT, CDR2 YYREEE (reference sequence). The CDR3 contains 15 residues. Deletions cut 3 bases from V and 8 bases from J, with 20 bases between. DNA of the CDR3: TGTGCCAGCAGCTCCCAACGAGGGGGGGGCCGAGGCTACACCTTC. This sequence encodes CASSSQRGGGRGYTF.

The V call is TRBV30, the J call TRBJ1-1; TRBD1 might be the D (6 bases). This CDR3 is 13 amino acids long. In germline, CDR1 is GTSNPN, CDR2 SVGIG (reference sequence). With 1 base removed from V and 11 bases from J, the gap between germline ends came to 17 bases. The CDR3 sequence is CAWSETTQGVAFF. The CDR3 region has the DNA TGTGCCTGGAGTGAAACAACACAGGGAGTCGCTTTCTTT.

The chain links TRBV15 to TRBJ1-4, with 9 bases aligning to TRBD1. This CDR3 is 16 amino acids long. Germline V gene sequence: CDR1 LNHNV, CDR2 YYDKDF (reference sequence). V trimming: 3 bases; J trimming: 3 bases; junction bases outside the gene matches: 5. The CDR3 coding sequence is TGTGCCACCAGCAGGAACAGGGGGCTAGCTAATGAAAAACTGTTTTTT. Protein product: CATSRNRGLANEKLFF.

CDR3 protein: CSVEGGAIYGYTF. CDR3 coding DNA: TGCAGCGTTGAGGGGGGGGCTATCTATGGCTACACCTTC. The V gene is TRBV29-1, the J gene TRBJ1-2; D may be TRBD1 (6 bases). Germline V CDR1 and CDR2: SQVTM, ANQGSEA. The CDR3 loop spans 13 amino acids. V lost 3 bases, J lost 4 bases, and 12 bases lay in between.

This clone was detected a few times. This sequence joins TRBV7-9 and TRBJ2-5, with D maybe TRBD1 (5 bases). Germline CDR1 and CDR2: SEHNR and FQNEAQ (reference sequence). The ends were cut back, 1 base at V and 6 bases at J, with 6 bases in the middle. CDR3 size: 12 residues. The CDR3: CASSLGGQTQYF. The CDR3 bases are TGTGCCAGCAGCTTAGGGGGCCAGACCCAGTACTTC.

This chain joins TRBV7-9 and TRBJ1-2, with D perhaps TRBD1 (6 bases). Trimming shortened V by 0 bases and J by 5 bases, and 13 bases separated the two germline ends. Germline values: CDR1 SEHNR, CDR2 FQNEAQ (reference sequence). This CDR3 is built from 15 residues. The CDR3 sequence is CASSLAGGAGYGYTF. As DNA, the CDR3 is TGTGCCAGCAGCTTAGCGGGGGGCGCAGGGTATGGCTACACCTTC.